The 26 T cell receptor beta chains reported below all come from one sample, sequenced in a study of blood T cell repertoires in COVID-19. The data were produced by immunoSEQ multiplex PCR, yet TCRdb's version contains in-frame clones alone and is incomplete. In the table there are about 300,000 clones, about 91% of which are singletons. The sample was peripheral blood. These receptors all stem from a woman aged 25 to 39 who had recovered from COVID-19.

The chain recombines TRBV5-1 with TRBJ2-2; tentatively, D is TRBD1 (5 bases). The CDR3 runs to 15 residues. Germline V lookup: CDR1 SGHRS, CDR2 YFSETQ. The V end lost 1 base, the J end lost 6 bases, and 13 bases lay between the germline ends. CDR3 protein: CASSLLSRVAGELFF. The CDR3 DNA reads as TGCGCCAGCAGCTTGCTTTCCAGGGTGGCCGGGGAGCTGTTTTTT.

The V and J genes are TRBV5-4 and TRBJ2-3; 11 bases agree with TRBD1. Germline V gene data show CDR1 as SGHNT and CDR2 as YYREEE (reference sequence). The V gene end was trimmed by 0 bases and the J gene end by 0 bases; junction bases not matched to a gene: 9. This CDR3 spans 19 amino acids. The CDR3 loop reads CASSLAGTGGFPSTDTQYF. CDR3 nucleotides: TGTGCCAGCAGCTTGGCCGGGACAGGGGGATTCCCTAGCACAGATACGCAGTATTTT.

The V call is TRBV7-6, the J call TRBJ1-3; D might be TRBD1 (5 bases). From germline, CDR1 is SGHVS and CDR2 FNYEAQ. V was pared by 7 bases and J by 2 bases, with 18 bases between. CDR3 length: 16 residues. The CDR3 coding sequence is TGTGCCAGCACCCTCGAAGTAGGGGCGACTGGAAACACCATATATTTT. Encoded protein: CASTLEVGATGNTIYF.

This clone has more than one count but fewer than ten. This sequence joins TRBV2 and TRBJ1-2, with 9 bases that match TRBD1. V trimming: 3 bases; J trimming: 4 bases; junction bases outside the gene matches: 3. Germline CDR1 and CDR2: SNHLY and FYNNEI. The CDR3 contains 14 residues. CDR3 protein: CASSEDRGVYGYTF. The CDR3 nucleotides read TGTGCCAGCAGTGAGGACAGGGGTGTCTATGGCTACACCTTC.

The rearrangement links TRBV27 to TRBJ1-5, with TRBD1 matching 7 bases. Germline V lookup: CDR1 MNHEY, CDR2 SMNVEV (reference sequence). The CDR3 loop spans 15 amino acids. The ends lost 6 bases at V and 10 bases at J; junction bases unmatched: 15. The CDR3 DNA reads TGTGCCAGCAGCGAGCCGGGACAGTCTACCGCCCCCCAGCATTTT. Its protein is CASSEPGQSTAPQHF.

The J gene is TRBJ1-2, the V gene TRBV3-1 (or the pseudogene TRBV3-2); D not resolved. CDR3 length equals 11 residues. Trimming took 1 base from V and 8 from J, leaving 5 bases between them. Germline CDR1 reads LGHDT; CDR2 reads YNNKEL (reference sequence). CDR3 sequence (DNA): TGTGCCAGCAGCCAAGCCGCGGGCTACACCTTC. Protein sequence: CASSQAAGYTF.

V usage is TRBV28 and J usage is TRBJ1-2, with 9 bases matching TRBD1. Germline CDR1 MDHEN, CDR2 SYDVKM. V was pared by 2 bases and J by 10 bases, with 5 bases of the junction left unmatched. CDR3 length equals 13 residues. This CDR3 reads CASSLRQGGIYTF. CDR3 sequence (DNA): TGTGCCAGCAGTTTACGACAGGGGGGGATCTACACCTTC.

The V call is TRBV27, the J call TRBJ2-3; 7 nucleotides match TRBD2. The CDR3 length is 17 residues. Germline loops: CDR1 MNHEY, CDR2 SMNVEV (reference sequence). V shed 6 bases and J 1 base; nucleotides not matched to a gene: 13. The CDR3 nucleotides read TGTGCCAGCAGGGGAGCGGGGCAATCAAGGGGCACAGATACGCAGTATTTT. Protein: CASRGAGQSRGTDTQYF.

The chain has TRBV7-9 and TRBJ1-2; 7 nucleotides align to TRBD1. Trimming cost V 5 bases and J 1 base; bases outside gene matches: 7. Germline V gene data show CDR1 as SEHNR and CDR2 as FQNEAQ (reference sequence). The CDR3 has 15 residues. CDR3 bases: TGTGCCAGCAGCGGGGGGACAGTTCTTAACTATGGCTACACCTTC. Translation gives CASSGGTVLNYGYTF.

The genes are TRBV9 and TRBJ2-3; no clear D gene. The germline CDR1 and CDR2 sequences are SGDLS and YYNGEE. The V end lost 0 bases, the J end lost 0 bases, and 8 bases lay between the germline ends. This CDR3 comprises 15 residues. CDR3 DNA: TGTGCCAGCAGCGTAGGGCCATATAGCACAGATACGCAGTATTTT. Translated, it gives CASSVGPYSTDTQYF.

Here the CDR3 DNA reads TGTGCCAGCAGCTTGGGGCCATCGAACACCGGGGAGCTGTTTTTT. This translates into CASSLGPSNTGELFF. The chain is built from TRBV5-5 and TRBJ2-2; unclear D gene. Between the trimmed V and J ends, which lost 0 bases and 0 bases, there was a span of 6 bases. This CDR3 contains 15 residues. Germline V CDR1 and CDR2: SGHKS, YYEKEE (reference sequence).

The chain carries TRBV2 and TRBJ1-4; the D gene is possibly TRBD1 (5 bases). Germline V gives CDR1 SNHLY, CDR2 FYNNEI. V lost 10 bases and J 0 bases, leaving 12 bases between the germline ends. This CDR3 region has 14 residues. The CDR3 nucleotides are TGTGCCATTCGGGGGGGGGCAACTAATGAAAAACTGTTTTTT. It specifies CAIRGGATNEKLFF.

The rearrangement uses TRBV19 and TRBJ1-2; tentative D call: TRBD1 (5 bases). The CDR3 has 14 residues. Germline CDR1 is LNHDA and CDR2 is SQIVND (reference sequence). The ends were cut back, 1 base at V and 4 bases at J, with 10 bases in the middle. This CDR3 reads CASSIVSTGYGYTF. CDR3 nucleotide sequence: TGTGCCAGTAGTATAGTTAGCACAGGCTATGGCTACACCTTC.

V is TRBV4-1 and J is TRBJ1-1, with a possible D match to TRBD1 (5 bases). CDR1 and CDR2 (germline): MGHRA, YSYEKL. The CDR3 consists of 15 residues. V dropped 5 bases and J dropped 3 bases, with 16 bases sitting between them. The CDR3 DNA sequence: TGCGCCAGCAGCGCGGGGGACGGGGGGGACACTGAAGCTTTCTTT. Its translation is CASSAGDGGDTEAFF.

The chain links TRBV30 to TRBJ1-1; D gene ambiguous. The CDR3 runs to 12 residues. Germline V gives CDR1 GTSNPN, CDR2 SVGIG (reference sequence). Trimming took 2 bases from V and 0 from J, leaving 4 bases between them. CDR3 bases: TGTGCCTGGAGTTGGCTGAACACTGAAGCTTTCTTT. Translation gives CAWSWLNTEAFF. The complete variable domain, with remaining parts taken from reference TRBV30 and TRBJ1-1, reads SQTIHQWPATLVQPVGSPLSLECTVEGTSNPNLYWYRQAAGRGLQLLFYSVGIGQISSEVPQNLSASRPQDRQFILSSKKLLLSDSGFYLCAWSWLNTEAFFGQGTRLTVV.

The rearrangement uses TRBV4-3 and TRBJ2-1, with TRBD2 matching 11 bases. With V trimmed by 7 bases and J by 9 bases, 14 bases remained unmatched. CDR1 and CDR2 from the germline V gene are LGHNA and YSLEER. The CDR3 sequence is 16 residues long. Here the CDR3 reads CASKQELAGGPSEQFF. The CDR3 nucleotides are TGCGCCAGCAAACAGGAATTAGCGGGGGGGCCGAGTGAGCAGTTCTTC.

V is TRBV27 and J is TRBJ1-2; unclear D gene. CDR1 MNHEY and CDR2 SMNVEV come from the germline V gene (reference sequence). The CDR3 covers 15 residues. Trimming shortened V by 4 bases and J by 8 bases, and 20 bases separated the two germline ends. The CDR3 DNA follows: TGTGCCAGCAGTTCCCAGTCTTGGCACCTAGACGGCTACACCTTC. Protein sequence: CASSSQSWHLDGYTF.

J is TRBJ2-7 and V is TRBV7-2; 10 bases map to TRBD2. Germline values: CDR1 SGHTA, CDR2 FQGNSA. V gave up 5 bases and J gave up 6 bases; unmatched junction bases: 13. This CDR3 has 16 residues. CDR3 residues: CASSPTLAGGPSEQYF. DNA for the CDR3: TGTGCCAGCAGCCCGACCTTAGCGGGGGGCCCCAGCGAGCAGTACTTC.

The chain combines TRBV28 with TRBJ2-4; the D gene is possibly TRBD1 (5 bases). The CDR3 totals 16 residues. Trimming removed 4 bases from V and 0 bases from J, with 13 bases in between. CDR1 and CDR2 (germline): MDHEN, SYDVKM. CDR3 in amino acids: CASSYRTPVAKNIQYF. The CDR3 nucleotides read TGTGCCAGCAGTTACAGGACCCCGGTAGCCAAAAACATTCAGTACTTC.

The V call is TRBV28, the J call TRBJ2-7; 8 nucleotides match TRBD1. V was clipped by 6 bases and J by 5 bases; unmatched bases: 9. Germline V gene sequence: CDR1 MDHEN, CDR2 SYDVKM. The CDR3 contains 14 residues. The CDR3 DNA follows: TGTGCCAGCAGCTGGACAGGGAGAACGGACGAGCAGTACTTC. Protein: CASSWTGRTDEQYF.

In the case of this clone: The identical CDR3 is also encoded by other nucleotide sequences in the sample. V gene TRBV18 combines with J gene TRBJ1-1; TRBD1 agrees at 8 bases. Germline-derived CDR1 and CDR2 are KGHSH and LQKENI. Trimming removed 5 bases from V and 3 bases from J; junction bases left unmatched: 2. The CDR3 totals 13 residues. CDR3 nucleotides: TGTGCCAGCTCAACAGGGGGGGACACTGAAGCTTTCTTT. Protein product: CASSTGGDTEAFF.

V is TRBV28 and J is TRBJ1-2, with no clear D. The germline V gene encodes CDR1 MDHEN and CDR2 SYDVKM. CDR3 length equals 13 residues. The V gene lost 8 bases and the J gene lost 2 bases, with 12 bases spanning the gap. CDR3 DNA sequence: TGTGCCAGCGCCCAGGCGACAAACTATGGCTACACCTTC. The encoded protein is CASAQATNYGYTF.

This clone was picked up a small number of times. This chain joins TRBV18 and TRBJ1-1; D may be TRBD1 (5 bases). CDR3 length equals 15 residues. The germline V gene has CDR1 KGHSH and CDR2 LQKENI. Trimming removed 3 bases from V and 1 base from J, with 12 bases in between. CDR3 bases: TGTGCCAGCTCACCGGCTCTAGGACAGAACACTGAAGCTTTCTTT. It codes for CASSPALGQNTEAFF.

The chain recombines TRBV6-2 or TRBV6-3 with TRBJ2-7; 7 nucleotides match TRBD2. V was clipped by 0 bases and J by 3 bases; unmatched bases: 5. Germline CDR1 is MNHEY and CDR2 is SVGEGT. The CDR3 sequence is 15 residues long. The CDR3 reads CASSYSSSGRYEQYF. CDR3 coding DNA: TGTGCCAGCAGTTACTCCTCTAGCGGCCGCTACGAGCAGTACTTC.

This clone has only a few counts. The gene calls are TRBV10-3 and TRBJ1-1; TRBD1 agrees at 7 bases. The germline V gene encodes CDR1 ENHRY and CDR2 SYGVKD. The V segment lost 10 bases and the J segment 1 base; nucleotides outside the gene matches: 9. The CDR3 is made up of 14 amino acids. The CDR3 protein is CATRRGGENTEAFF. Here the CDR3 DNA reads TGTGCCACCCGTAGAGGGGGCGAGAACACTGAAGCTTTCTTT.

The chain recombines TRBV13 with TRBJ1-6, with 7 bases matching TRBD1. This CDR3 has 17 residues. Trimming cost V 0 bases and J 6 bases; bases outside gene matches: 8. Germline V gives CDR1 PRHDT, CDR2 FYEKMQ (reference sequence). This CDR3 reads CASSLGYGTATNSPLHF. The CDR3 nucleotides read TGTGCCAGCAGCTTAGGCTACGGGACAGCTACTAATTCACCCCTCCACTTT.